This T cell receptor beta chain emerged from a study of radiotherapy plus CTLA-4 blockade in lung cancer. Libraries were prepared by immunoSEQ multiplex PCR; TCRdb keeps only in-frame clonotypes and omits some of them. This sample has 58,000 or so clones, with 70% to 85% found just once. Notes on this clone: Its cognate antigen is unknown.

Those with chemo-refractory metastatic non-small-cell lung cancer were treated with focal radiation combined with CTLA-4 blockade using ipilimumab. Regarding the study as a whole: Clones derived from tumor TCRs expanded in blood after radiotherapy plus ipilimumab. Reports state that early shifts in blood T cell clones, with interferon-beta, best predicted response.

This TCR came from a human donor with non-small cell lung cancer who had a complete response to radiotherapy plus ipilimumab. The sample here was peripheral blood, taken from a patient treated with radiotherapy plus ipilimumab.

The chain's CDR3 is CASSSIGTGIGYTF. The CDR3, as DNA: TGTGCCAGCAGCTCCATCGGGACAGGGATAGGCTACACCTTC. J is TRBJ1-2 and V is TRBV7-2, with TRBD1 matching over 9 bases. Germline V gene data show CDR1 as SGHTA and CDR2 as FQGNSA. V was pared by 4 bases and J by 8 bases, with 8 bases of the junction left unmatched. The CDR3 spans 14 residues.